A single sample is the source of the 18 T cell receptor beta chains below, sequenced in a study of T cells in Graves' hyperthyroidism and ophthalmopathy (dated 2019 in TCRdb). To prepare the library, multiplex PCR was applied. The sequencer listed for this sample is Illumina HiSeq 2000. Amplification of TCR beta CDR3 regions was carried out from RNA transcripts. The TCR CDR3 was subjected to a first round of RT-PCR using the HTBI primer set and the Qiagen OneStep RT-PCR kit. In TCRdb, the public reads were trimmed at Q25 with fastp and aligned with MiXCR, with productive beta chains retained. Each CDR3 protein appears once, grouped with its most common genes and DNA. A total of approximately 210,000 distinct CDR3 sequences appear in this sample, about a sixth of them only once. The ten largest clones capture 50% of the sample. The source material was blood. These receptors were collected from a man between 50 and 59 years old with Graves' hyperthyroidism.

Many counts were recorded for this clonotype. V is TRBV20-1 and J is TRBJ2-7; 8 bases line up with TRBD2. The germline V gene encodes CDR1 DFQATT and CDR2 SNEGSKA (reference sequence). V shed 6 bases and J 3 bases; nucleotides not matched to a gene: 7. This CDR3 contains 13 residues. The CDR3, as DNA: TGCAGTGCCGTAGAGACTAGCGTCTACGAGCAGTACTTC. It codes for CSAVETSVYEQYF.

The V and J genes are TRBV4-1 and TRBJ2-1; weak D call: TRBD1 (6 bases). Germline lookup yields CDR1 MGHRA and CDR2 YSYEKL. The CDR3 is made up of 15 amino acids. Trimming pared 0 bases from V and 4 bases from J, leaving 10 bases between. CDR3 residues: CASSQELGGYNEQFF. The CDR3 region has the DNA TGCGCCAGCAGCCAAGAACTAGGGGGTTACAATGAGCAGTTCTTC.

This chain links TRBV20-1 with TRBJ2-7; 9 bases match TRBD2. The CDR3 has 15 residues. Germline trimming cut 3 bases from V and 2 bases from J; bases unmatched to any gene: 8. Per germline, CDR1 DFQATT and CDR2 SNEGSKA (reference sequence). DNA for the CDR3: TGCAGTGCTAGGGAGGGCGGGAGGGATCCCTACGAGCAGTACTTC. Its protein is CSAREGGRDPYEQYF.

At least ten counts were recorded for this clonotype. V gene TRBV12-3 or TRBV12-4 combines with J gene TRBJ1-2; 8 positions match TRBD1. The CDR3 totals 14 residues. The V segment lost 2 bases and the J segment 8 bases; nucleotides outside the gene matches: 7. The CDR3 bases are TGTGCCAGCAGTTTATTAACAGGGGGTTTGGGCTACACCTTC. As protein: CASSLLTGGLGYTF.

This clonotype was seen ten or more times. This rearrangement joins TRBV18 to TRBJ2-3; weak D call: TRBD2 (6 bases). V gave up 3 bases and J gave up 5 bases, with 6 bases separating them. Looked up from germline, CDR1 is KGHSH and CDR2 is LQKENI. The CDR3 runs to 12 residues. This CDR3 is CASSPGGDTQYF. The DNA for the CDR3 is TGTGCCAGCTCACCCGGGGGAGATACGCAGTATTTT. The entire variable domain, with the rest obtained from reference TRBV18 and TRBJ2-3, is as follows: NAGVMQNPRHLVRRRGQEARLRCSPMKGHSHVYWYRQLPEEGLKFMVYLQKENIIDESGMPKERFSAEFPKEGPSILRIQQVVRGDSAAYFCASSPGGDTQYFGPGTRLTVL.

The chain carries TRBV28 and TRBJ1-2; D possibly corresponds to TRBD1 (5 bases). The length of the CDR3 is 14 residues. CDR1 is MDHEN, CDR2 SYDVKM, per germline. Trimming removed 7 bases from V and 6 bases from J, with 18 bases in between. The CDR3 is CASTVPGLENGYTF. For the CDR3, the DNA is TGTGCCAGCACTGTACCAGGGTTAGAAAATGGCTACACCTTC.

The chain combines TRBV12-3 or TRBV12-4 with TRBJ1-1; D is possibly TRBD1 (6 bases). Trimming removed 2 bases at V and 4 bases at J, with 11 bases between. The CDR3 contains 14 residues. This chain's CDR3 is CASSLIGGGTEAFF. The CDR3 DNA follows: TGTGCCAGCAGTTTAATAGGGGGTGGCACTGAAGCTTTCTTT.

Many counts were recorded for this clonotype. This sequence joins TRBV7-2 and TRBJ1-1, with D tentatively TRBD1 (6 bases). The CDR3 covers 15 residues. Germline V gene data show CDR1 as SGHTA and CDR2 as FQGNSA. V lost 5 bases and J 2 bases, leaving 15 bases between the germline ends. CDR3 sequence: CASSPAAGENTEAFF. DNA of the CDR3: TGTGCCAGCAGCCCAGCCGCAGGGGAAAACACTGAAGCTTTCTTT. Variable domain in full (rest from reference TRBV7-2 and TRBJ1-1): GAGVSQSPSNKVTEKGKDVELRCDPISGHTALYWYRQSLGQGLEFLIYFQGNSAPDKSGLPSDRFSAERTGGSVSTLTIQRTQQEDSAVYLCASSPAAGENTEAFFGQGTRLTVV.

Many counts were recorded for this clonotype. The chain has TRBV3-1 and TRBJ1-1; no clear D. The V end lost 1 base, the J end lost 5 bases, and 8 bases lay between the germline ends. Germline CDR1 reads LGHDT; CDR2 reads YNNKEL (reference sequence). This CDR3 has 13 residues. The CDR3 DNA reads TGTGCCAGCAGCCAAGGCAGGCTGACTGAAGCTTTCTTT. Translated: CASSQGRLTEAFF. The variable domain in full, with the rest retrieved from reference TRBV3-1 and TRBJ1-1, is DTAVSQTPKYLVTQMGNDKSIKCEQNLGHDTMYWYKQDSKKFLKIMFSYNNKELIINETVPNRFSPKSPDKAHLNLHINSLELGDSAVYFCASSQGRLTEAFFGQGTRLTVV.

This clonotype was counted ten times or more. The chain combines TRBV2 with TRBJ2-7; D is unresolved. V was shortened by 4 bases and J by 3 bases, with 16 bases between the two germline ends. Per germline, CDR1 SNHLY and CDR2 FYNNEI. This CDR3 has 15 residues. This CDR3 is CASSGTSTSIYEQYF. CDR3 bases: TGTGCCAGCAGTGGGACGTCAACGAGTATCTACGAGCAGTACTTC.

This chain joins TRBV9 and TRBJ1-1, with D possibly matching TRBD1 (6 bases). Trimming left V 6 bases short and J 4 bases short, with 16 bases between. The germline V gene has CDR1 SGDLS and CDR2 YYNGEE. This CDR3 region has 14 residues. For the CDR3, the DNA is TGTGCCAGCACCCCTGGAGGGGGGGGCACTGAAGCTTTCTTT. Amino acid sequence: CASTPGGGGTEAFF.

The rearrangement joins TRBV4-1 to TRBJ2-7; TRBD1 agrees at 9 bases. Germline CDR1 reads MGHRA; CDR2 reads YSYEKL. CDR3 size: 16 residues. J lost 3 bases, V lost 5 bases, and 11 bases had no gene match. The chain's CDR3 is CASSEVPGQGDYEQYF. CDR3 nucleotides: TGCGCCAGCAGCGAAGTCCCGGGACAGGGCGACTACGAGCAGTACTTC.

In this sample, this clonotype turned up many times. CDR3 in amino acids: CASSARQGAWNEQFF. The CDR3 coding sequence is TGTGCCAGCAGTGCTCGACAGGGGGCATGGAATGAGCAGTTCTTC. V gene TRBV12-3 or TRBV12-4 combines with J gene TRBJ2-1; 10 nucleotides agree with TRBD1. V shed 5 bases and J 7 bases; nucleotides not matched to a gene: 8. This CDR3 spans 15 amino acids.

This clonotype was seen ten or more times. The chain is built from TRBV30 and TRBJ2-6, with D unresolved. Germline V gene lookup returns CDR1 GTSNPN and CDR2 SVGIG (reference sequence). The V end was cut by 4 bases, the J end by 0 bases, with 4 bases between. The length of the CDR3 is 13 residues. This CDR3 reads CAWKNSGANVLTF. The CDR3 nucleotides are TGTGCCTGGAAGAACTCTGGGGCCAACGTCCTGACTTTC.

This clonotype was counted at least ten times. The chain couples TRBV7-2 to TRBJ1-1; 7 bases are shared with TRBD1. Per the germline V gene, CDR1 is SGHTA and CDR2 is FQGNSA. CDR3 length equals 16 residues. The trim removed 5 bases at V and 7 bases at J, leaving 16 bases unmatched. For the CDR3, the DNA is TGTGCCAGCAGCCCTCCGGGACAGTCCTTAACAAGTGAAGCTTTCTTT. Translated: CASSPPGQSLTSEAFF.

This clonotype was detected many times. The chain joins TRBV10-3 to TRBJ2-5, with TRBD1 matching over 8 bases. The V gene end was trimmed by 3 bases and the J gene end by 4 bases; junction bases not matched to a gene: 7. Germline assignment: CDR1 ENHRY and CDR2 SYGVKD. The CDR3 runs 15 residues. This CDR3 is CAISDAQGARETQYF. The CDR3 DNA is TGTGCCATCAGTGACGCCCAGGGGGCGAGAGAGACCCAGTACTTC.

The table lists this clonotype with a few counts. V is TRBV5-6 and J is TRBJ2-3; 7 bases are a match to TRBD2. There are 16 residues in the CDR3. The ends lost 1 base at V and 0 bases at J; junction bases unmatched: 5. CDR1 is SGHDT, CDR2 YYEEEE, per germline. The DNA for the CDR3 is TGTGCCAGCAGCTTGATGGCGGGAGACAGCACAGATACGCAGTATTTT. Translating it yields CASSLMAGDSTDTQYF. The full variable domain, completed using reference TRBV5-6 and TRBJ2-3, is DAGVTQSPTHLIKTRGQQVTLRCSPKSGHDTVSWYQQALGQGPQFIFQYYEEEERQRGNFPDRFSGHQFPNYSSELNVNALLLGDSALYLCASSLMAGDSTDTQYFGPGTRLTVL.

This clonotype was detected only a few times. The genes are TRBV5-4 and TRBJ1-2; 9 nucleotides align to TRBD1. With 4 bases clipped from V and 4 bases from J, the junction kept 8 bases outside the gene matches. Germline assignment: CDR1 SGHNT and CDR2 YYREEE (reference sequence). The CDR3 extends over 15 amino acids. CDR3 in amino acids: CASSTRQGVGYGYTF. The CDR3 DNA follows: TGTGCCAGCAGCACCAGACAGGGGGTTGGCTATGGCTACACCTTC.